This T cell receptor (beta chain) derives from a study of blood T cell repertoires in COVID-19 (dated by TCRdb to the early 2020s). In the study overall: The collaborator samples originated in the United States, Italy and Spain and spanned the acute and convalescent phases of COVID-19. The prospective study material was composed of cDNA or gDNA derived from T cells, B-cell-depleted T cells, or PBMCs. Deeply sampled blood TCRbeta repertoires from subjects exposed to, actively infected with, or recovered from COVID-19 were included in the dataset. The repertoires were released in a freely available public database meant as a resource for research on the immune response to SARS-CoV-2. Samples came from the ongoing ImmuneRACE study (first 160 participants) plus 1,254 subjects from 6 global collaborators. Nearly every sample came with metadata listing a de-identified subject ID, COVID-19 status, age in years and sex. HLA class I and class II types, where available, came from metadata supplied by the sample provider rather than from assay-based typing.

The full study reports these points: The quantity of clinical and demographic metadata differed by source and by participant and was supplied without curation.

Collaborating institutions collected whole blood in K2EDTA tubes following their own protocols. For TCRbeta analysis, collaborators shipped samples as frozen whole blood, isolated PBMCs, or DNA extracted from either of those sample types. The immunoSEQ Assay, a bias-controlled multiplex PCR, was used to amplify TCRbeta CDR3 regions from genomic DNA. Processing in the source paper ran as follows. Nucleated cell counts per sample were estimated from amplification of reference gene primers within the assay. To quantify the absolute abundance of each unique TCRbeta CDR3 rearrangement, sequence reads were collapsed and filtered. For each sample, productive Simpson clonality was calculated as the square root of Simpson's diversity index over productive rearrangements. The source is immuneACCESS, and TCRdb retained only in-frame sequences with V and J called. Part of the clones is not carried over; for the studies checked, unresolved V genes explain less than half of this, and the remainder is unexplained. D and trimming were read from the DNA, whereas the V and J calls and clone size are those reported in that table. This sample is represented by around 170,000 clones; around 82% of them were singletons. Jointly, the top ten make up 12% to 15% of the sample.

CDR1 and CDR2, per the germline V gene, are SGDLS and YYNGEE. Inclusive of the bounding cysteine and phenylalanine, the CDR3 is 15 residues long. The only DNA kept is the CDR3, 45 bases in frame from the first base. Trimming at the junction amounts to 0 bases on V and 3 bases on J, and the germline ends lie 11 bases apart. For this clone: Its antigen is currently not known. Base qualities were left out, and no much larger clone turns up one base away.

The sequencing sample was made of peripheral blood. The TCR sequence derives from a man younger than 30 with active or convalescent COVID-19. This chain joins TRBV9 to TRBJ2-3, with TRBD2 as a weak D call on 6 bases. The DNA sequence is given as TGTGCCAGCAGCGTAGTGGCTAGCGAAACAGATACGCAGTATTTT. Translated, this is CASSVVASETDTQYF.